This paragraph covers one T cell receptor beta chain sequence. Antigen specificity is unknown. The method was immunoSEQ multiplex PCR; TCRdb's version includes in-frame clones alone and lacks a portion of them. The sample lists fewer than 40,000 clones; 85% to 95% were seen once. This record comes from a study of T cells in localized non-small cell lung cancer. Study-wide points: Among blood samples, higher T cell density accompanied longer overall survival.

The germline CDR1 and CDR2 sequences are MNHNS and SASEGT. V shed 1 base and J shed 5 bases, with 8 bases lying between them. The CDR3 runs 13 residues. This sequence was found in a female donor older than 55 with stage I lung adenocarcinoma. The sample here was peripheral blood, taken before any cancer treatment. The rearrangement joins TRBV6-1 to TRBJ1-1; no firm D call. This CDR3 is CASSEGVVTEAFF. CDR3 coding DNA: TGTGCCAGCAGTGAAGGTGTGGTGACTGAAGCTTTCTTT.